This entry concerns a single TCR beta chain. The antigen remains undetermined. The data are from a study of cytomegalovirus exposure and HLA in healthy donors. Study results and caveats: Donors belonging to an Asian-associated ancestry cluster reportedly showed fewer N-insertions in productive TCRs than the approximately 680-donor mean, according to what a later analysis found.

PCR involved 60 Vbeta and 13 Jbeta primers. Sequenced by immunoSEQ multiplex PCR; TCRdb stores in-frame clones only, minus some. The table includes some 200,000 clones, about four fifths detected once. Trimming took 4 bases from V and 6 from J, leaving 15 bases between them. The germline V gene has CDR1 SEHNR and CDR2 FQNEAQ (reference sequence). The CDR3 length is 14 residues. The clonotype originates from a woman between 45 and 65 years old in good health and CMV-seronegative. V gene TRBV7-9 combines with J gene TRBJ1-2; perhaps TRBD1 as D (5 bases). The sequenced sample was PBMCs. The CDR3 DNA reads as TGTGCCAGCAGCTCCTTGGGTGGGGCGGATGGCTACACCTTC. This codes for CASSSLGGADGYTF.